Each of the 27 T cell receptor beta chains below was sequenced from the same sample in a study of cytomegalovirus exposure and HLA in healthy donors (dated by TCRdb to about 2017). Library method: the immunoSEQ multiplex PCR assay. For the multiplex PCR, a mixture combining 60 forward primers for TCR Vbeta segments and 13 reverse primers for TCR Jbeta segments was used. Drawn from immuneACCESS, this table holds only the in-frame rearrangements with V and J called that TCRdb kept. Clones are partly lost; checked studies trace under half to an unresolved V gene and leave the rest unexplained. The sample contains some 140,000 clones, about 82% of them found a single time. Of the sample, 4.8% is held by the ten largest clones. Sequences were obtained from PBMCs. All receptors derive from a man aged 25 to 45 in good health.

In DNA, the CDR3 is TGTGCCAGCAGCGCCTCGACTAGGGGGGGCCAAGAGACCCAGTACTTC. Protein product: CASSASTRGGQETQYF. This sequence joins TRBV9 and TRBJ2-5, with a possible D match to TRBD2 (7 bases). Germline V CDR1 and CDR2: SGDLS, YYNGEE. V was trimmed by 3 bases and J by 1 base, leaving 16 bases between them. The CDR3 is made up of 16 amino acids.

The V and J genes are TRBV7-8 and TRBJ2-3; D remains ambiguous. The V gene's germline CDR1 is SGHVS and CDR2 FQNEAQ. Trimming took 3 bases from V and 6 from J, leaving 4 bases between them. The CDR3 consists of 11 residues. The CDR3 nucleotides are TGTGCCAGCAGCTTCTTTGATACGCAGTATTTT. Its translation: CASSFFDTQYF. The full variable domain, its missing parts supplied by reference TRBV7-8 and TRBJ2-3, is GAGVSQSPRYKVAKRGQDVALRCDPISGHVSLFWYQQALGQGPEFLTYFQNEAQLDKSGLPSDRFFAERPEGSVSTLKIQRTQQEDSAVYLCASSFFDTQYFGPGTRLTVL.

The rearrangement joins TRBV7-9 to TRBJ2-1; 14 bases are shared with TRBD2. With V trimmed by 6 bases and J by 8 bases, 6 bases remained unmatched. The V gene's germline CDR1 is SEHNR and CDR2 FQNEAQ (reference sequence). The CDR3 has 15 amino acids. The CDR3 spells CASRGLAGVRDEQFF. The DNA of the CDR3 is TGTGCCAGCAGGGGACTAGCGGGAGTTAGGGATGAGCAGTTCTTC.

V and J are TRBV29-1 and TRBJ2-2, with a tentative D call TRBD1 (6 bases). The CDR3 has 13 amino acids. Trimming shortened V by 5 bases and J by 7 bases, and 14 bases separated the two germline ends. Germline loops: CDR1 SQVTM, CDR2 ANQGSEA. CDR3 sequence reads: CSVPDSRGGELFF. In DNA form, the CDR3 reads TGCAGCGTTCCGGACAGTCGGGGCGGGGAGCTGTTTTTT.

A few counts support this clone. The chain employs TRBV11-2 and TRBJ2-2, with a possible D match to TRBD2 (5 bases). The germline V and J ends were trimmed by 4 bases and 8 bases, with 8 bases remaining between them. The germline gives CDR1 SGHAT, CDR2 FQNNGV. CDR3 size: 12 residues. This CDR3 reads CASSWSGGELFF. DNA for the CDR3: TGTGCCAGCAGCTGGTCGGGGGGGGAGCTGTTTTTT.

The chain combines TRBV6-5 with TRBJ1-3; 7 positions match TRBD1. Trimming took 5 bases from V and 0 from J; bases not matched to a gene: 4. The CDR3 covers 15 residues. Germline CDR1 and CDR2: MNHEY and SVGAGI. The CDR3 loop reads CASSHRDSSGNTIYF. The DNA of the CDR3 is TGTGCCAGCAGTCACCGGGACAGCTCTGGAAACACCATATATTTT.

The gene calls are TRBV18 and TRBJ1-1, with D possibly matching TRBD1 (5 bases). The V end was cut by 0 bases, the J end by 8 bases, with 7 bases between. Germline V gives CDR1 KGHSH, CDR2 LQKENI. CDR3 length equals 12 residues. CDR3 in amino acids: CASSPPNREAFF. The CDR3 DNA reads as TGTGCCAGCTCACCACCGAACAGGGAAGCTTTCTTT.

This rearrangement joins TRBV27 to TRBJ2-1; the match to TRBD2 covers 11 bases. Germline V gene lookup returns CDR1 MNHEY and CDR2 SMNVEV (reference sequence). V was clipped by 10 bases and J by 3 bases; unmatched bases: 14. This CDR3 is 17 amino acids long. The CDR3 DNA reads TGTGCCATCGGGCCCTCGGTAGCGGGAGGGGGCTACAATGAGCAGTTCTTC. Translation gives CAIGPSVAGGGYNEQFF.

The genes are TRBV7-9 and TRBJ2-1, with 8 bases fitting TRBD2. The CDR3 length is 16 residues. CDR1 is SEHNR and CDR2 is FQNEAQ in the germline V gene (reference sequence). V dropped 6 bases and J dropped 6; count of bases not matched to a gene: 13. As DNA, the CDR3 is TGTGCCAGCAGTACGGGACTAGATACGCGTTTCAATGAGCAGTTCTTC. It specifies CASSTGLDTRFNEQFF.

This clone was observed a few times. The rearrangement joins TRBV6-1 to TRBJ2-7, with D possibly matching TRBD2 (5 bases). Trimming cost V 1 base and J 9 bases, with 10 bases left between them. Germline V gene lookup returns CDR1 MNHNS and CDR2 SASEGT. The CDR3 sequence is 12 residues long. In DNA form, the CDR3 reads TGTGCCAGCAGTGAAGAAGGGAGAGTGCAGTACTTC. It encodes CASSEEGRVQYF.

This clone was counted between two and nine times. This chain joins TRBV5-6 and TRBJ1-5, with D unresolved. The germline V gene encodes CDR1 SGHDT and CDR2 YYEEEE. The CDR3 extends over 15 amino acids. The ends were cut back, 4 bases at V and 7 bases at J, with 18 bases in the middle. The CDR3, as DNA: TGTGCCAGCAGCCCATGGGGTCGGGGTCTACAGCCCCAGCATTTT. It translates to CASSPWGRGLQPQHF.

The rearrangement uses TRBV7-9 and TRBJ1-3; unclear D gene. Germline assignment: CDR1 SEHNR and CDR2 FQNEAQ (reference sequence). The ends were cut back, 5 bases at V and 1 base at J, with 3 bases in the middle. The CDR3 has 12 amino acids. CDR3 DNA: TGTGCCAGCAGCGTATCTGGAAACACCATATATTTT. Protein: CASSVSGNTIYF.

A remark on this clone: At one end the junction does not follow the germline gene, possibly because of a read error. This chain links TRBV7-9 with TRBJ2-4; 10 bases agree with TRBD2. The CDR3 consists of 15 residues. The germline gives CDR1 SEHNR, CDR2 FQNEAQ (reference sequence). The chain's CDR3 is CASSLAGVVKNIQYF. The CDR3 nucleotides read TGTGCCAGCAGCCTAGCGGGAGTGGTCAAAAACATTCAGTACTTC.

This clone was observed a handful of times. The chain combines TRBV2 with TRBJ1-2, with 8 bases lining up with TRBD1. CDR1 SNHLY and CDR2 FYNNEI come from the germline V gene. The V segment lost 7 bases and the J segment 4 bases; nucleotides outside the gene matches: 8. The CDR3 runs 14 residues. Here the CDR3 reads CASIRGQGGYGYTF. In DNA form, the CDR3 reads TGTGCCAGCATTCGCGGACAGGGCGGCTATGGCTACACCTTC.

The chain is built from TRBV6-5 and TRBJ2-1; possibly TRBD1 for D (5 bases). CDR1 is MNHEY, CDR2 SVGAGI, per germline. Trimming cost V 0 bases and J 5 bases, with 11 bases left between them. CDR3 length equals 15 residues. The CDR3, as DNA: TGTGCCAGCAGTTACTCGCAGGGCATAAACAATGAGCAGTTCTTC. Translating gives CASSYSQGINNEQFF.

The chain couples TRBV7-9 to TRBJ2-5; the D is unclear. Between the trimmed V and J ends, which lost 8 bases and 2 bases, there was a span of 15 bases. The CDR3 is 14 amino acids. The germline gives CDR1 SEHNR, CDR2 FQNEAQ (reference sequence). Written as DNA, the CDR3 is TGTGCCAGCGGCCAGCGCACTTTACAAGAGACCCAGTACTTC. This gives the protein CASGQRTLQETQYF.

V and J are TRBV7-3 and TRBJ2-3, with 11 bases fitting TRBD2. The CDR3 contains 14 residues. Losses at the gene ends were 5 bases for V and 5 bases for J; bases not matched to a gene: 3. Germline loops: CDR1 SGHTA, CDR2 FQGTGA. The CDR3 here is CASSLGTSGDTQYF. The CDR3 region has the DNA TGTGCCAGCAGCCTCGGGACTAGCGGAGATACGCAGTATTTT.

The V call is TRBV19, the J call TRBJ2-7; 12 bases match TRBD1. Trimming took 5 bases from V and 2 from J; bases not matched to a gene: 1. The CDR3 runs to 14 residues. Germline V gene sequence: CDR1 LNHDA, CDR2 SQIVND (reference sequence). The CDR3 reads CASSRDRGPYEQYF. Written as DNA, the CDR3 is TGTGCCAGTAGTCGGGACAGGGGGCCCTACGAGCAGTACTTC.

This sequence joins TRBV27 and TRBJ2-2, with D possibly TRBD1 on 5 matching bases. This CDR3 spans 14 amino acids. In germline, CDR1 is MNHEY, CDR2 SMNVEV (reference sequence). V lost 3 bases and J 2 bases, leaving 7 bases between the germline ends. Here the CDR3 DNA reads TGTGCCAGCAGTTTGACAGTAAACACCGGGGAGCTGTTTTTT. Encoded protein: CASSLTVNTGELFF.

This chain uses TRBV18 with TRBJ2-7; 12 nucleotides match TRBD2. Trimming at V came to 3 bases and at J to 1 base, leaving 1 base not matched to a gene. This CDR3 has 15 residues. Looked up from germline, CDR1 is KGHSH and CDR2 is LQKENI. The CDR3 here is CASSPGLAGSYEQYF. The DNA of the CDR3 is TGTGCCAGCTCACCGGGACTAGCGGGTTCCTACGAGCAGTACTTC.

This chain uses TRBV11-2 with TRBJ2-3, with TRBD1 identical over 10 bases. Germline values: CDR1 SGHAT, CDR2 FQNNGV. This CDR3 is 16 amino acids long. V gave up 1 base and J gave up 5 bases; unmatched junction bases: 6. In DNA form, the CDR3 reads TGTGCCAGCAGCTTAGGACAGGGACAGGGGATAGATACGCAGTATTTT. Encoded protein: CASSLGQGQGIDTQYF.

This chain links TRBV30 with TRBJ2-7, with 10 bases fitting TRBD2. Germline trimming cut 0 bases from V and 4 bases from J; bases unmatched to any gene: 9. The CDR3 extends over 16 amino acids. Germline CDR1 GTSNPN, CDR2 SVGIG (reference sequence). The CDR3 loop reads CAWSVLGLAENYEQYF. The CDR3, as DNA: TGTGCCTGGAGTGTACTAGGACTAGCGGAAAATTACGAGCAGTACTTC.

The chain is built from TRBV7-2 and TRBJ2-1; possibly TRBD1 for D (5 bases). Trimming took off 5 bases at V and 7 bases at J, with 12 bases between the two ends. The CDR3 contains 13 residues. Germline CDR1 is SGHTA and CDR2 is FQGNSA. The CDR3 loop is CASSPGGANEQFF. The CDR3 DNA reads TGTGCCAGCAGCCCCGGTGGGGCGAATGAGCAGTTCTTC.

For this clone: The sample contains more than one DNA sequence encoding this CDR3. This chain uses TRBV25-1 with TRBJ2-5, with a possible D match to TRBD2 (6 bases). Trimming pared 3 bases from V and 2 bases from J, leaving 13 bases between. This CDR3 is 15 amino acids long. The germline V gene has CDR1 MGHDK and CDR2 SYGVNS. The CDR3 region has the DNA TGTGCCAGCAGTGATCCGGGAGATCGACAAGAGACCCAGTACTTC. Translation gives CASSDPGDRQETQYF.

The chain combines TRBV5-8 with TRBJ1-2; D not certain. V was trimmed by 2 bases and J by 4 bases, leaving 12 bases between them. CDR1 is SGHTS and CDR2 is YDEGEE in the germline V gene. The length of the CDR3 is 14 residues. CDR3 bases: TGTGCCAGCAGCTTAGGCCTGCAGGTCTATGGCTACACCTTC. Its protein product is CASSLGLQVYGYTF.

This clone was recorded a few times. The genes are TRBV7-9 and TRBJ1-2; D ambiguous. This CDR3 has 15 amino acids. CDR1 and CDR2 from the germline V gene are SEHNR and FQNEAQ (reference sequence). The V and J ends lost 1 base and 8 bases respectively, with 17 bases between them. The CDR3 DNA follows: TGTGCCAGCAGCTTAGAAGGCGGTCGAGGGAGAGGCTACACCTTC. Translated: CASSLEGGRGRGYTF.

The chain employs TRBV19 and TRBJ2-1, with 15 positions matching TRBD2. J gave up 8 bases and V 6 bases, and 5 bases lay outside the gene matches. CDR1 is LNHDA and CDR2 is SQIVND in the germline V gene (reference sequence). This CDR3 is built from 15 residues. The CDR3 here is CASRSRTSGRDEQFF. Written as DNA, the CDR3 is TGTGCCAGTAGGTCCCGGACTAGCGGGAGGGATGAGCAGTTCTTC.